What follows are 26 T cell receptor beta chains derived from one specimen sequenced in a study of blood T cell repertoires in COVID-19. Using immunoSEQ multiplex PCR, the repertoire was profiled, and TCRdb retains in-frame clones only, with some absent. The profile shows around 340,000 clones, about four fifths of them singletons. Input material: peripheral blood. These receptors came from a man aged 25 to 40 with active or convalescent COVID-19.

The rearrangement links TRBV6-6 to TRBJ2-7; TRBD2 matches at 10 bases. The junction had 10 bases not matched to a gene; V was cut back by 8 bases and J by 6 bases. This CDR3 has 14 residues. Germline CDR1 reads MNHNY; CDR2 reads SVGAGI (reference sequence). The CDR3 nucleotides are TGTGCCAGCCAAACCAGCGGGGGGGAGTCCGAGCAGTACTTC. Amino acid sequence: CASQTSGGESEQYF.

The rearrangement links TRBV28 to TRBJ2-7, with 10 bases matching TRBD2. Unmatched junction bases numbered 11, after V lost 5 bases and J lost 7 bases. There are 15 residues in the CDR3. Germline values: CDR1 MDHEN, CDR2 SYDVKM. The CDR3 DNA is TGTGCCAGCAGTCCCGGGACTAGCGTCAAAAGGGAGCAGTACTTC. This sequence encodes CASSPGTSVKREQYF.

The chain has TRBV3-1 (or the pseudogene TRBV3-2) and TRBJ2-1; TRBD2 aligns across 8 bases. With 2 bases clipped from V and 7 bases from J, the junction kept 16 bases outside the gene matches. This CDR3 is 18 amino acids long. Germline V gene lookup returns CDR1 LGHDT and CDR2 YNNKEL (reference sequence). The CDR3 reads CASSQTPFREGVRNEQFF. Here the CDR3 DNA reads TGTGCCAGCAGCCAAACCCCCTTCCGGGAGGGGGTTAGGAATGAGCAGTTCTTC.

The chain has TRBV5-4 and TRBJ1-6; the D is unclear. With 4 bases removed from V and 7 bases from J, the gap between germline ends came to 9 bases. The CDR3 spans 13 residues. Germline CDR1 is SGHNT and CDR2 is YYREEE (reference sequence). The CDR3: CASSLGLNSPLHF. CDR3 DNA: TGTGCCAGCAGCCTCGGACTGAATTCACCCCTCCACTTT.

V usage is TRBV30 and J usage is TRBJ1-1; D not certain. The V end was cut by 3 bases, the J end by 6 bases, with 14 bases between. CDR1 and CDR2 (germline): GTSNPN, SVGIG (reference sequence). The CDR3 runs to 13 residues. CDR3: CAWSVSRGSEAFF. The DNA for the CDR3 is TGTGCCTGGAGCGTTAGCCGTGGCTCTGAAGCTTTCTTT.

There are a few counts of this clone. The V gene is TRBV6-5, the J gene TRBJ1-5; 8 positions agree with TRBD1. Trimming cost V 10 bases and J 6 bases; bases outside gene matches: 14. This CDR3 contains 15 residues. Germline lookup yields CDR1 MNHEY and CDR2 SVGAGI. The CDR3 sequence: CATTRPGGASQPQHF. The CDR3 DNA follows: TGTGCCACCACCAGACCAGGGGGCGCGAGTCAGCCCCAGCATTTT.

This clone appeared once. CDR3 in amino acids: CASSQGAQVYNEQFF. CDR3 DNA sequence: TGTGCCAGCAGCCAAGGGGCACAGGTGTACAATGAGCAGTTCTTC. The genes are TRBV3-1 (or the pseudogene TRBV3-2) and TRBJ2-1, with D possibly matching TRBD1 (5 bases). The CDR3 has 15 amino acids. V gave up 1 base and J gave up 4 bases, with 11 bases separating them. Germline-derived CDR1 and CDR2 are LGHDT and YNNKEL (reference sequence).

This clone was observed a few times. This rearrangement joins TRBV12-5 to TRBJ1-2; tentatively, D is TRBD1 (5 bases). This CDR3 is 13 amino acids long. V lost 4 bases, J lost 6 bases, and 12 bases lay in between. Germline CDR1 is LGHNT and CDR2 is FRNRAP. The CDR3 nucleotides read TGTGCTAGTGGTTCAGGGAGGGGAAATGGCTACACCTTC. Its protein is CASGSGRGNGYTF.

This clone was detected a few times. The genes are TRBV30 and TRBJ2-7; unclear D gene. V was shortened by 0 bases and J by 3 bases, with 3 bases between the two germline ends. This CDR3 contains 11 residues. From germline, CDR1 is GTSNPN and CDR2 SVGIG (reference sequence). The CDR3 protein is CAWSVGYEQYF. The CDR3 DNA is TGTGCCTGGAGTGTCGGCTACGAGCAGTACTTC.

This chain connects TRBV12-3 or TRBV12-4 to TRBJ2-5; D perhaps matches TRBD2 (5 bases). Trimming removed 6 bases from V and 4 bases from J, with 12 bases in between. The CDR3 covers 13 residues. The CDR3 reads CASRRDYPETQYF. CDR3 nucleotides: TGTGCCAGCAGAAGAGACTACCCAGAGACCCAGTACTTC.

The chain links TRBV11-3 to TRBJ1-3, with no clear D. In germline, CDR1 is SGHNT, CDR2 YENEEA. Trimming pared 1 base from V and 3 bases from J, leaving 10 bases between. This CDR3 has 15 amino acids. The CDR3 loop is CASSLGLIFGNTIYF. The DNA of the CDR3 is TGTGCCAGCAGCTTAGGACTTATATTTGGAAACACCATATATTTT. The variable domain in full, completed from reference TRBV11-3 and TRBJ1-3, reads EAGVVQSPRYKIIEKKQPVAFWCNPISGHNTLYWYLQNLGQGPELLIRYENEEAVDDSQLPKDRFSAERLKGVDSTLKIQPAELGDSAVYLCASSLGLIFGNTIYFGEGSWLTVV.

Here the CDR3 reads CASSFPPGQGNTEAFF. The CDR3 DNA reads as TGTGCCAGCAGTTTCCCCCCGGGACAGGGGAACACTGAAGCTTTCTTT. This chain uses TRBV28 with TRBJ1-1, with 9 bases lining up with TRBD1. The CDR3 runs 16 residues. V shed 3 bases, J shed 1 base, and the junction held 6 bases outside the gene matches. Germline-derived CDR1 and CDR2 are MDHEN and SYDVKM.

The chain links TRBV27 to TRBJ2-2; 14 nucleotides align to TRBD2. The ends lost 5 bases at V and 6 bases at J; junction bases unmatched: 8. Germline CDR1 is MNHEY and CDR2 is SMNVEV (reference sequence). CDR3 size: 17 residues. The CDR3 region is CASSRRLAGGESGELFF. In nucleotides, the CDR3 is TGTGCCAGCAGTCGCAGACTAGCGGGAGGGGAGTCCGGGGAGCTGTTTTTT.

V and J are TRBV30 and TRBJ2-2; weak D call: TRBD2 (6 bases). Trimming took 7 bases from V and 1 from J, leaving 22 bases between them. CDR1 is GTSNPN and CDR2 is SVGIG in the germline V gene (reference sequence). The CDR3 length is 17 residues. This CDR3 is CASLQSWDFWNTGELFF. As DNA, the CDR3 is TGTGCCTCCCTCCAATCTTGGGACTTCTGGAACACCGGGGAGCTGTTTTTT.

The rearrangement uses TRBV11-3 and TRBJ2-2; 8 bases map to TRBD2. CDR1 SGHNT and CDR2 YENEEA come from the germline V gene. V was clipped by 5 bases and J by 4 bases; unmatched bases: 6. The CDR3 extends over 15 amino acids. CDR3 sequence (DNA): TGTGCCAGCAGCCTCCTAGCGGGCGTCACCGGGGAGCTGTTTTTT. Its protein product is CASSLLAGVTGELFF.

This chain uses TRBV9 with TRBJ1-1; D is undetermined. Looked up from germline, CDR1 is SGDLS and CDR2 is YYNGEE. This CDR3 comprises 14 residues. Trimming shortened V by 0 bases and J by 2 bases, and 8 bases separated the two germline ends. The chain's CDR3 is CASSVDQANTEAFF. The CDR3 DNA reads as TGTGCCAGCAGCGTAGATCAGGCCAACACTGAAGCTTTCTTT.

The chain recombines TRBV19 with TRBJ2-2, with 12 bases aligning to TRBD2. The V gene end was trimmed by 6 bases and the J gene end by 4 bases; junction bases not matched to a gene: 9. Germline CDR1 LNHDA, CDR2 SQIVND (reference sequence). The CDR3 consists of 17 residues. CDR3 loop: CASSRGLAGEVTGELFF. The CDR3 DNA sequence: TGTGCCAGTAGCAGGGGACTAGCGGGCGAAGTCACCGGGGAGCTGTTTTTT.

V usage is TRBV12-5 and J usage is TRBJ1-2; 8 nucleotides agree with TRBD1. Germline CDR1 reads LGHNT; CDR2 reads FRNRAP. Trimming removed 6 bases from V and 5 bases from J; junction bases left unmatched: 8. The length of the CDR3 is 14 residues. CDR3 amino acids: CASGPGQALYGYTF. The CDR3 bases are TGTGCTAGTGGCCCGGGACAGGCACTTTATGGCTACACCTTC.

V gene TRBV6-4 combines with J gene TRBJ2-1, with 7 bases that match TRBD2. Germline V CDR1 and CDR2: MRHNA, SNTAGT. The CDR3 totals 15 residues. V dropped 4 bases and J dropped 0; count of bases not matched to a gene: 3. The DNA for the CDR3 is TGTGCCAGCAGTGGGGAGGGGAGCTCCTACAATGAGCAGTTCTTC. Translating it yields CASSGEGSSYNEQFF.

This chain connects TRBV5-6 to TRBJ2-2; 9 nucleotides match TRBD1. Trimming took 3 bases from V and 6 from J; bases not matched to a gene: 12. This CDR3 has 17 amino acids. CDR1 is SGHDT, CDR2 YYEEEE, per germline. The CDR3 sequence is CASSSILNRDRAGELFF. CDR3 DNA: TGTGCCAGCAGCTCGATCCTTAACCGGGACAGGGCCGGGGAGCTGTTTTTT.

This clone was observed at least ten times. J is TRBJ1-4 and V is TRBV19; D not certain. CDR1 is LNHDA, CDR2 SQIVND, per germline (reference sequence). CDR3 length: 10 amino acids. Trimming removed 10 bases at V and 7 bases at J, with 7 bases between. This CDR3 reads CAILREKLFF. The CDR3 coding sequence is TGTGCCATTCTTCGTGAAAAACTGTTTTTT.

This chain uses TRBV3-1 (or the pseudogene TRBV3-2) with TRBJ1-2; tentative D call: TRBD1 (5 bases). The CDR3 has 11 residues. The germline CDR1 and CDR2 sequences are LGHDT and YNNKEL (reference sequence). Trimming removed 6 bases from V and 5 bases from J, with 7 bases in between. CDR3 amino acids: CASRTGYGYTF. In DNA, the CDR3 is TGTGCCAGCAGAACAGGATATGGCTACACCTTC.

This chain uses TRBV3-1 (or the pseudogene TRBV3-2) with TRBJ2-1, with 8 bases identical to TRBD2. The CDR3 has 18 residues. With V trimmed by 1 base and J by 6 bases, 14 bases remained unmatched. Germline lookup yields CDR1 LGHDT and CDR2 YNNKEL (reference sequence). CDR3 amino acids: CASSQAFLTGGPGNEQFF. DNA for the CDR3: TGTGCCAGCAGCCAAGCGTTTCTTACGGGAGGGCCAGGCAATGAGCAGTTCTTC.

This sequence joins TRBV24-1 and TRBJ2-5; D might be TRBD1 (6 bases). CDR3 length: 15 residues. V lost 4 bases and J 1 base, leaving 12 bases between the germline ends. Germline V gives CDR1 KGHDR, CDR2 SFDVKD. The CDR3 here is CATSEMGHSQETQYF. CDR3 DNA sequence: TGTGCCACCAGTGAGATGGGACACTCCCAAGAGACCCAGTACTTC.

In its sample, this clone was seen once. The chain uses TRBV5-4 and TRBJ1-1; D remains unclear. V was trimmed by 0 bases and J by 0 bases, leaving 9 bases between them. This CDR3 region has 15 residues. The germline gives CDR1 SGHNT, CDR2 YYREEE (reference sequence). CDR3 protein: CASSLGPDMNTEAFF. CDR3 nucleotide sequence: TGTGCCAGCAGCTTGGGGCCAGACATGAACACTGAAGCTTTCTTT.

This clone has a single count. The CDR3 DNA reads TGTGCCAGCAGTGAAAGGCACAGCAACAATCAGCCCCAGCATTTT. Its translation is CASSERHSNNQPQHF. The V call is TRBV2, the J call TRBJ1-5; D unresolved. The germline CDR1 and CDR2 sequences are SNHLY and FYNNEI. The length of the CDR3 is 15 residues. The ends were cut back, 2 bases at V and 3 bases at J, with 11 bases in the middle. Full variable domain (missing parts from reference TRBV2 and TRBJ1-5): EPEVTQTPSHQVTQMGQEVILRCVPISNHLYFYWYRQILGQKVEFLVSFYNNEISEKSEIFDDQFSVERPDGSNFTLKIRSTKLEDSAMYFCASSERHSNNQPQHFGDGTRLSIL.